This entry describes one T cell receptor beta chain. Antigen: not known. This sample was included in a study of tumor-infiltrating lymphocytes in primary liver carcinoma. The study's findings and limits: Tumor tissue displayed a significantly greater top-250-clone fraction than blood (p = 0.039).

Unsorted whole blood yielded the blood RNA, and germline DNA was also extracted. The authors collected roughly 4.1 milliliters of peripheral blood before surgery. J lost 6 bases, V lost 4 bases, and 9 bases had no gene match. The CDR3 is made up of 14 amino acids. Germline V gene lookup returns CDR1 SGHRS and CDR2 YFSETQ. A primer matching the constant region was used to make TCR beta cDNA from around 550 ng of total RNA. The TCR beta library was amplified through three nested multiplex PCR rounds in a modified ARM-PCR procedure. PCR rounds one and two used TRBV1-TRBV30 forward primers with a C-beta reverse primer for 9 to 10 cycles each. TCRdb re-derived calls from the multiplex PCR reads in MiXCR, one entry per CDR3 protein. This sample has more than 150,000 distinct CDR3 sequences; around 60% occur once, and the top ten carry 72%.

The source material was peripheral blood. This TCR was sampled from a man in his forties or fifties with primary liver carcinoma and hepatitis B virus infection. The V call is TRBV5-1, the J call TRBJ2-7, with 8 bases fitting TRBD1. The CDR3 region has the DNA TGCGCCAGCAGCCAGGGACAGGCCTTTGCCGAGCAGTACTTC. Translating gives CASSQGQAFAEQYF. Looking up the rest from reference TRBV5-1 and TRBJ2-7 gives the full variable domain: KAGVTQTPRYLIKTRGQQVTLSCSPISGHRSVSWYQQTPGQGLQFLFEYFSETQRNKGNFPGRFSGRQFSNSRSEMNVSTLELGDSALYLCASSQGQAFAEQYFGPGTRLTVT.